This T cell receptor beta chain was observed in a study of blood T cell repertoires in COVID-19. In the study overall: Samples taken during acute and convalescent COVID-19 were collected in the United States, Italy and Spain. Nucleic acid was either cDNA or gDNA, and it came from T cells, B-cell-depleted T cells, or PBMCs.

Germline V lookup: CDR1 SGHNT, CDR2 YYREEE (reference sequence). The CDR3 spans 13 residues. V was pared by 3 bases and J by 1 base, with 7 bases between. How the authors handled the data: The assay estimated nucleated cells by amplifying reference gene primers. Assay: immunoSEQ multiplex PCR; the TCRdb copy retains only in-frame clones and omits some. V and J calls and clone size come straight from that table; D and trimming were deduced from the DNA. The sample shows tens of thousands of clones, 70% to 90% of them seen only once. The specimen was peripheral blood. The clonotype comes from a human donor in a cohort sampled during active COVID-19. This chain connects TRBV5-4 to TRBJ1-1; no clear D gene. CDR3 bases: TGTGCCAGCAGCTCAAGGAGGAACACTGAAGCTTTCTTT. Residues: CASSSRRNTEAFF. The variable domain in full, with the rest retrieved from reference TRBV5-4 and TRBJ1-1, is ETGVTQSPTHLIKTRGQQVTLRCSSQSGHNTVSWYQQALGQGPQFIFQYYREEENGRGNFPPRFSGLQFPNYSSELNVNALELDDSALYLCASSSRRNTEAFFGQGTRLTVV.